Each of the 8 T cell receptor beta chains below was sequenced from the same sample in a study of cytomegalovirus exposure and HLA in healthy donors. The PCR had 60 Vbeta and 13 Jbeta primers. Sequencing was performed with immunoSEQ multiplex PCR; in TCRdb, only in-frame clones are kept and a portion is missing. The repertoire has under 150,000 clones, over 70% of them found once; the top ten carry over 3%. Sequenced: PBMCs. These receptors all stem from a woman in her forties in good health and CMV-seronegative.

This clone has more than one count but fewer than ten. The chain combines TRBV27 with TRBJ1-1; 7 nucleotides line up with TRBD1. CDR1 is MNHEY and CDR2 is SMNVEV in the germline V gene (reference sequence). This CDR3 is built from 14 residues. The ends lost 2 bases at V and 4 bases at J; junction bases unmatched: 4. The CDR3: CASSLNAGGTEAFF. Here the CDR3 DNA reads TGTGCCAGCAGTTTAAACGCAGGGGGCACTGAAGCTTTCTTT.

V and J are TRBV4-1 and TRBJ2-5; D is ambiguous. Germline CDR1 reads MGHRA; CDR2 reads YSYEKL. The CDR3 runs to 13 residues. Trimming shortened V by 4 bases and J by 4 bases, and 10 bases separated the two germline ends. CDR3 DNA sequence: TGCGCCAGCAGCCTCCGAATGGCAGAGACCCAGTACTTC. Protein product: CASSLRMAETQYF.

V gene TRBV6-5 combines with J gene TRBJ2-2; D possibly corresponds to TRBD1 (5 bases). This CDR3 has 14 residues. Deletions cut 2 bases from V and 7 bases from J, with 11 bases between. Germline V gene data show CDR1 as MNHEY and CDR2 as SVGAGI. CDR3 amino acids: CASSYQGKDGELFF. CDR3 in DNA: TGTGCCAGCAGTTACCAGGGAAAGGACGGGGAGCTGTTTTTT.

The J gene is TRBJ1-2, the V gene TRBV25-1; D is perhaps TRBD1 (5 bases). This CDR3 is 14 amino acids long. Looked up from germline, CDR1 is MGHDK and CDR2 is SYGVNS. V lost 0 bases, J lost 2 bases, and 7 bases lay in between. In DNA, the CDR3 is TGTGCCAGCAGTGAATATGGGGGGAACTATGGCTACACCTTC. It translates to CASSEYGGNYGYTF.

This rearrangement joins TRBV7-2 to TRBJ1-2; unclear D gene. The CDR3 covers 15 residues. In germline, CDR1 is SGHTA, CDR2 FQGNSA. V gave up 0 bases and J gave up 2 bases, with 10 bases separating them. Written as DNA, the CDR3 is TGTGCCAGCAGCTTAGCGCTGAGGGAAAACTATGGCTACACCTTC. This translates into CASSLALRENYGYTF.

V usage is TRBV11-1 and J usage is TRBJ2-7; TRBD1 matches 10 bases. The V segment lost 1 base and the J segment 1 base; nucleotides outside the gene matches: 4. The CDR3 runs 16 residues. Looked up from germline, CDR1 is SGHAT and CDR2 is FQDESV (reference sequence). The CDR3 DNA sequence: TGTGCCAGCAGCTTAGACGGGACAGGGGTGTCCTACGAGCAGTACTTC. This sequence encodes CASSLDGTGVSYEQYF. The whole variable domain, filled in from reference TRBV11-1 and TRBJ2-7, reads EAEVAQSPRYKITEKSQAVAFWCDPISGHATLYWYRQILGQGPELLVQFQDESVVDDSQLPKDRFSAERLKGVDSTLKIQPAELGDSAMYLCASSLDGTGVSYEQYFGPGTRLTVT.

The V gene is TRBV7-9, the J gene TRBJ2-2; possibly TRBD1 for D (6 bases). CDR1 and CDR2 from the germline V gene are SEHNR and FQNEAQ (reference sequence). V dropped 5 bases and J dropped 2 bases, with 24 bases sitting between them. This CDR3 comprises 19 residues. CDR3 region: CASSLIFLNRVENTGELFF. The CDR3 nucleotides are TGTGCCAGCAGCCTGATTTTCCTTAACAGGGTTGAAAACACCGGGGAGCTGTTTTTT.

The rearrangement joins TRBV7-9 to TRBJ2-3; D uncertain. The CDR3 runs 12 residues. Germline CDR1 is SEHNR and CDR2 is FQNEAQ (reference sequence). Trimming shortened V by 0 bases and J by 4 bases, and 2 bases separated the two germline ends. Here the CDR3 DNA reads TGTGCCAGCAGCTTAGCCGCAGATACGCAGTATTTT. Protein: CASSLAADTQYF.